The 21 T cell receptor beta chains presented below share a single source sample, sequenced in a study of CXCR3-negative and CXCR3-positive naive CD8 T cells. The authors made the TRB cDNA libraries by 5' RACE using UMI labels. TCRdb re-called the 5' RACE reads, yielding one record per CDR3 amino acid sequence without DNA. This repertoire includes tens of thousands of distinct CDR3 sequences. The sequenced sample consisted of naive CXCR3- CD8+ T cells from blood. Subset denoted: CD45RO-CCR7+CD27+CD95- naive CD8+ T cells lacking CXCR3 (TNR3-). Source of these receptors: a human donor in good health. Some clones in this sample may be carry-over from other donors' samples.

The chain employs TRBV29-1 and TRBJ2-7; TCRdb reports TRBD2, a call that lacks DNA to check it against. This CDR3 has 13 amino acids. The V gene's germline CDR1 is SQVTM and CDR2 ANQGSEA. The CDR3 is CSASGPVSYEQYF.

Here the CDR3 reads CASSLDWDPGTGELFF. This chain uses TRBV5-1 with TRBJ2-2; TCRdb's D call of TRBD1 is untestable without DNA. CDR3 length: 16 amino acids. Germline CDR1 is SGHRS and CDR2 is YFSETQ.

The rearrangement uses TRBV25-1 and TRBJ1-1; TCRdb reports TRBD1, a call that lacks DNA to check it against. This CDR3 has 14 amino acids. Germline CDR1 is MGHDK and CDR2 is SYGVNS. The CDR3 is CASSGRGAGTEAFF. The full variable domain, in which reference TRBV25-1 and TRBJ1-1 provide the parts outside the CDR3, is EADIYQTPRYLVIGTGKKITLECSQTMGHDKMYWYQQDPGMELHLIHYSYGVNSTEKGDLSSESTVSRIRTEHFPLTLESARPSHTSQYLCASSGRGAGTEAFFGQGTRLTVV.

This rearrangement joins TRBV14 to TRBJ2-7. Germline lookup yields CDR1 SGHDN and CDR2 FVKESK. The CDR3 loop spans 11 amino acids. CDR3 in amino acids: CASSQDYEQYF.

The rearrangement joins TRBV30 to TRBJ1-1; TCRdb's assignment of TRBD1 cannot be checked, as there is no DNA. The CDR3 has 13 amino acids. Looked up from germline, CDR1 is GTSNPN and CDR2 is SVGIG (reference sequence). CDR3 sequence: CAWSTGQDLEAFF.

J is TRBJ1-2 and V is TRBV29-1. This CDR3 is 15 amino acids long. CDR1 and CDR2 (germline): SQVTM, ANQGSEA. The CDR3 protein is CSVDPGRTANYGYTF.

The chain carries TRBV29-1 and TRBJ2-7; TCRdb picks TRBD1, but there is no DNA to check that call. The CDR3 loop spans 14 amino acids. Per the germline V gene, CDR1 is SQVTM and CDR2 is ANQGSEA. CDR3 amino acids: CSVVTEGVPYEQYF.

CDR3 sequence reads: CASSTPVPLKGYGETQYF. The chain employs TRBV6-2 or TRBV6-3 and TRBJ2-5; absent DNA, TCRdb's TRBD2 call cannot be checked. The CDR3 loop spans 18 amino acids. CDR1 is MNHEY, CDR2 SVGEGT, per germline.

The CDR3 here is CSARFPPGGAYEQYF. This chain links TRBV20-1 with TRBJ2-7; TCRdb selects TRBD1, and the lack of DNA leaves this call unchecked. The germline CDR1 and CDR2 sequences are DFQATT and SNEGSKA (reference sequence). This CDR3 spans 15 amino acids.

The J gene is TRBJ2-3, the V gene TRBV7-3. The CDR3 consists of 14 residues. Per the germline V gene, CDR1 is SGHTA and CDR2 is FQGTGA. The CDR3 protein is CASSHDVSSDTQYF. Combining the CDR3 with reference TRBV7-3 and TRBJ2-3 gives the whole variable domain GAGVSQTPSNKVTEKGKYVELRCDPISGHTALYWYRQSLGQGPEFLIYFQGTGAADDSGLPNDRFFAVRPEGSVSTLKIQRTERGDSAVYLCASSHDVSSDTQYFGPGTRLTVL.

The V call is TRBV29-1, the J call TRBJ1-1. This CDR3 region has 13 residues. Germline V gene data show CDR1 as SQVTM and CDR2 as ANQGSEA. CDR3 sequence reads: CSVEKGMNTEAFF.

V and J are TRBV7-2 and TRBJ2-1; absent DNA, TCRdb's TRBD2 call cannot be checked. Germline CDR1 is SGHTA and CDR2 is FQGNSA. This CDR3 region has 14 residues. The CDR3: CASLAGGPIDEQFF.

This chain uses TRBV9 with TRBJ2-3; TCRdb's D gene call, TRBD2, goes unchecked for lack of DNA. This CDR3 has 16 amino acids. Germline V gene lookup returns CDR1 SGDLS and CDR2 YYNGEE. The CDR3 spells CASSDGLRDFTDTQYF.

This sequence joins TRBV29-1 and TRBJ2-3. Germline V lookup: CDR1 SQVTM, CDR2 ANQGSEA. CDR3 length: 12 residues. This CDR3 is CSVTSATDTQYF.

This chain's CDR3 is CASSPGTSANEKLFF. The chain couples TRBV19 to TRBJ1-4; the D call from TCRdb, TRBD1, cannot be confirmed without DNA. CDR3 length equals 15 residues. Germline CDR1 reads LNHDA; CDR2 reads SQIVND (reference sequence). Full variable domain (outside the CDR3, taken from reference TRBV19 and TRBJ1-4): DGGITQSPKYLFRKEGQNVTLSCEQNLNHDAMYWYRQDPGQGLRLIYYSQIVNDFQKGDIAEGYSVSREKKESFPLTVTSAQKNPTAFYLCASSPGTSANEKLFFGSGTQLSVL.

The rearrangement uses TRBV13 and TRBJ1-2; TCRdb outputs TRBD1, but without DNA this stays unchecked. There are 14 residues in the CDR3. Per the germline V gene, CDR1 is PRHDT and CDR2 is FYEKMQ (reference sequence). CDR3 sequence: CASSPRGRGYGYTF. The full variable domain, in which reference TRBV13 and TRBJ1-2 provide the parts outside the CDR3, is AAGVIQSPRHLIKEKRETATLKCYPIPRHDTVYWYQQGPGQDPQFLISFYEKMQSDKGSIPDRFSAQQFSDYHSELNMSSLELGDSALYFCASSPRGRGYGYTFGSGTRLTVV.

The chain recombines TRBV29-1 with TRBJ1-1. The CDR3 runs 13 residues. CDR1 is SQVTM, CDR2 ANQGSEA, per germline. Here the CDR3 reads CSVLPEGGTEAFF. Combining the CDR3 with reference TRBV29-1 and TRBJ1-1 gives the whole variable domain SAVISQKPSRDICQRGTSLTIQCQVDSQVTMMFWYRQQPGQSLTLIATANQGSEATYESGFVIDKFPISRPNLTFSTLTVSNMSPEDSSIYLCSVLPEGGTEAFFGQGTRLTVV.

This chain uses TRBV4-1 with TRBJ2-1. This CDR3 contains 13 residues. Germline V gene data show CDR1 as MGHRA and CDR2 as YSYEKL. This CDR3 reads CASSQEQPNEQFF.

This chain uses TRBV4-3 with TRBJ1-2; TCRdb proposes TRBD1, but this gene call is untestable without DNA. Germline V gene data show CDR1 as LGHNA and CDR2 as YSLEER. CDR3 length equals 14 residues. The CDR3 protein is CASSDTTENYGYTF.

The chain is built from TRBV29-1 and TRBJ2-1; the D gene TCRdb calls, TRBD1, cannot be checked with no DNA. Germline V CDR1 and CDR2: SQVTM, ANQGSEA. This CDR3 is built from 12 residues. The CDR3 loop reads CSVAFGGDEQFF.

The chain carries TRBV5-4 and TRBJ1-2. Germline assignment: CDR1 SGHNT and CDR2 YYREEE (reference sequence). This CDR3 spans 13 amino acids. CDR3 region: CASSQDPAYGYTF.